This entry describes one T cell receptor (beta chain). Germline values: CDR1 SNHLY, CDR2 FYNNEI. This CDR3 comprises 12 residues. V lost 4 bases, J lost 4 bases, and 7 bases lay in between. The test was conducted at deep level. Over several immunoSEQ plates, each subset's genomic DNA was distributed in even portions. This table comes from immunoSEQ multiplex PCR, and its TCRdb copy is limited to in-frame clones, with some not included. The data show approximately 650,000 clones, with about 95% seen just once and over 0.09% held by the top ten. This sample is part of a study of shared clonotypes between healthy human individuals. Naive CD8 cells lacked CD45RO and underwent positive selection for CCR7, leaving out terminally differentiated effector memory CD45RA+ cells.

The chain links TRBV2 to TRBJ1-1; D remains unclear. Specimen: naive CD8+ T cells sorted from blood. This receptor was taken from a woman aged 25 to 45 in good health. The CDR3 reads CASSGESTEAFF. Here the CDR3 DNA reads TGTGCCAGCAGTGGGGAGAGCACTGAAGCTTTCTTT.